Shown below are 18 T cell receptor beta chains from a single sample sequenced in a study of T cells after yellow fever vaccination. TCRdb independently ran MiXCR on the 5' RACE reads; one entry per CDR3 protein. Of approximately 120,000 distinct CDR3 sequences listed, more than 6% were seen once; the top ten hold around 2.5%. Specimen: CD4+ T cells sorted from PBMCs, collected less than 11 days after the first yellow fever vaccination. The receptors stem from a man aged 18 to 29 who received the YFV17D yellow fever vaccine.

This clonotype was detected ten times or more. This chain joins TRBV6-1 and TRBJ2-5; TRBD1 matches at 8 bases. This CDR3 has 16 residues. V was clipped by 1 base and J by 2 bases; unmatched bases: 6. Germline assignment: CDR1 MNHNS and CDR2 SASEGT. The CDR3 loop reads CASSEGGTGPQETQYF. The CDR3 DNA follows: TGTGCCAGCAGTGAAGGGGGGACAGGTCCTCAAGAGACCCAGTACTTC.

The chain combines TRBV20-1 with TRBJ1-2; D remains unclear. The CDR3 is 16 residues long. Germline CDR1 and CDR2: DFQATT and SNEGSKA (reference sequence). Trimming took 2 bases from V and 2 from J, leaving 18 bases between them. This CDR3 reads CSARPATEHTNYGYTF. As DNA, the CDR3 is TGCAGTGCTAGACCCGCGACGGAACATACCAACTATGGCTACACCTTC.

As concerns this clonotype: A read error may be the cause here, since a much bigger clone is one base away. The chain joins TRBV20-1 to TRBJ1-3; D is perhaps TRBD1 (5 bases). The CDR3 covers 15 residues. CDR1 is DFQATT and CDR2 is SNEGSKA in the germline V gene (reference sequence). The CDR3: CIARDPKTVGNTIYF. As DNA, the CDR3 is TGCATTGCTAGAGATCCAAAGACAGTTGGAAACACCATATATTTT.

In this sample, this clonotype turned up many times. The rearrangement uses TRBV7-6 and TRBJ1-5; D not certain. The ends were cut back, 0 bases at V and 3 bases at J, with 9 bases in the middle. The CDR3 spans 15 residues. Germline V lookup: CDR1 SGHVS, CDR2 FNYEAQ. DNA of the CDR3: TGTGCCAGCAGCTTAGCGTCGGGGTTCAATCAGCCCCAGCATTTT. Protein: CASSLASGFNQPQHF.

This clonotype was observed many times. V usage is TRBV6-5 and J usage is TRBJ2-7; 14 bases are shared with TRBD2. V lost 4 bases, J lost 5 bases, and 4 bases stayed unmatched. This CDR3 has 15 residues. Germline V gene lookup returns CDR1 MNHEY and CDR2 SVGAGI. This CDR3 is CASSSRLAGGHEQYV. The CDR3 region has the DNA TGTGCCAGCAGTTCCAGACTAGCGGGGGGGCACGAGCAGTACGTC.

V is TRBV24-1 and J is TRBJ2-5; 9 bases line up with TRBD2. Trimming at V came to 6 bases and at J to 8 bases, leaving 6 bases not matched to a gene. From germline, CDR1 is KGHDR and CDR2 SFDVKD. The CDR3 sequence is 13 residues long. The DNA for the CDR3 is TGTGCCACCAGTCCTAGCGGGGTAGATACCCAGTACTTC. Translation gives CATSPSGVDTQYF.

This clonotype has at least ten counts. This chain connects TRBV7-3 to TRBJ2-6; D gene unclear. The CDR3 is 13 amino acids. Between the trimmed V and J ends, which lost 6 bases and 1 base, there was a span of 4 bases. Germline V lookup: CDR1 SGHTA, CDR2 FQGTGA. The CDR3 nucleotides read TGTGCCAGCAGGCCTTCTGGGGCCAACGTCCTGACTTTC. Amino acids: CASRPSGANVLTF. The whole variable domain, filled in from reference TRBV7-3 and TRBJ2-6, reads GAGVSQTPSNKVTEKGKYVELRCDPISGHTALYWYRQSLGQGPEFLIYFQGTGAADDSGLPNDRFFAVRPEGSVSTLKIQRTERGDSAVYLCASRPSGANVLTFGAGSRLTVL.

This clonotype has a handful of counts. This chain joins TRBV4-3 and TRBJ2-7, with 7 positions matching TRBD1. Germline CDR1 is LGHNA and CDR2 is YSLEER. This CDR3 is 18 amino acids long. V gave up 8 bases and J gave up 5 bases; unmatched junction bases: 24. The CDR3 nucleotides read TGCGCCAGCTTTCCCTCGGTTGACAGGGAATGCCCTGAGGACGAGCAGTACGTC. Protein product: CASFPSVDRECPEDEQYV.

This clonotype came up many times. This chain connects TRBV7-2 to TRBJ1-2; 11 bases map to TRBD1. Germline trimming cut 4 bases from V and 6 bases from J; bases unmatched to any gene: 13. The V gene's germline CDR1 is SGHTA and CDR2 FQGNSA. The CDR3 is made up of 17 amino acids. CDR3 in DNA: TGTGCCAGCAGCTCCCAGGACAGGGGGCTCGCTAGAGATGGCTACACCTTC. Translation: CASSSQDRGLARDGYTF.

This clonotype has at least ten counts. This chain joins TRBV7-2 and TRBJ1-1; D gene ambiguous. Per the germline V gene, CDR1 is SGHTA and CDR2 is FQGNSA. CDR3 length equals 14 residues. Trimming left V 2 bases short and J 1 base short, with 8 bases between. The CDR3 DNA is TGTGCCAGCAGCTTACTGAGCACGAACACTGAAGCTTTCTTT. Encoded protein: CASSLLSTNTEAFF.

This clonotype has at least ten counts. The chain employs TRBV24-1 and TRBJ2-3; possible D gene TRBD1, 5 bases. V was cut by 3 bases and J by 3 bases, with 6 bases left in between. Germline V gene sequence: CDR1 KGHDR, CDR2 SFDVKD. CDR3 length: 13 amino acids. Here the CDR3 reads CATSDRQTDTQYF. The CDR3 DNA sequence: TGTGCCACCAGTGATCGACAGACAGATACGCAGTATTTT.

This clonotype has a count of ten or more. The chain joins TRBV7-9 to TRBJ2-7, with a tentative D call TRBD1 (5 bases). CDR1 is SEHNR and CDR2 is FQNEAQ in the germline V gene (reference sequence). V was shortened by 1 base and J by 5 bases, with 15 bases between the two germline ends. The CDR3 covers 15 residues. The CDR3 DNA follows: TGTGCCAGCAGCTTAGGGCAGGGAAGTTTCCACGAGCAGTACGTC. This codes for CASSLGQGSFHEQYV.

This chain joins TRBV9 and TRBJ2-5; D perhaps matches TRBD1 (6 bases). V lost 2 bases and J lost 2, with 13 bases in between. This CDR3 has 15 residues. Germline lookup yields CDR1 SGDLS and CDR2 YYNGEE. The DNA for the CDR3 is TGTGCCAGCAGCGTGGGATACGGACAGCAAGAGACCCAGTACTTC. Its translation: CASSVGYGQQETQYF.

This clonotype was seen at least ten times. This sequence joins TRBV7-2 and TRBJ2-7; TRBD1 agrees at 7 bases. CDR1 is SGHTA and CDR2 is FQGNSA in the germline V gene. This CDR3 region has 15 residues. The V segment lost 5 bases and the J segment 2 bases; nucleotides outside the gene matches: 9. The CDR3 protein is CASSISGGQAYEQYV. DNA of the CDR3: TGTGCCAGCAGCATCTCAGGGGGTCAGGCCTACGAGCAGTACGTC.

This clonotype was observed at least ten times. CDR3 protein: CASSLVSSGGVQETQYF. The CDR3 region has the DNA TGTGCCAGCAGCTTAGTGAGTAGCGGGGGTGTTCAAGAGACCCAGTACTTC. The chain couples TRBV7-9 to TRBJ2-5; 9 nucleotides align to TRBD2. The CDR3 totals 17 residues. The J segment lost 2 bases and the V segment lost 1 base, leaving 8 bases of the junction unmatched. Germline V gives CDR1 SEHNR, CDR2 FQNEAQ (reference sequence). The complete variable domain, with remaining parts taken from reference TRBV7-9 and TRBJ2-5, reads DTGVSQNPRHKITKRGQNVTFRCDPISEHNRLYWYRQTLGQGPEFLTYFQNEAQLEKSRLLSDRFSAERPKGSFSTLEIQRTEQGDSAMYLCASSLVSSGGVQETQYFGPGTRLLVL.

Only one count was recorded for this clonotype. Being one base from a much bigger clone, this may be a read error. The chain has TRBV12-3 or TRBV12-4 and TRBJ1-2; D unclear. Trimming removed 3 bases from V and 8 bases from J, with 7 bases in between. The CDR3 length is 11 residues. DNA of the CDR3: TGTGCCAGCAGTTTTGGGAAAGGCTACACCTTC. Translated, it gives CASSFGKGYTF.

In its sample, this clonotype was seen many times. V gene TRBV18 combines with J gene TRBJ1-2; TRBD1 might be the D (5 bases). The CDR3 has 15 amino acids. Trimming removed 3 bases at V and 0 bases at J, with 11 bases between. The germline gives CDR1 KGHSH, CDR2 LQKENI. CDR3 nucleotide sequence: TGTGCCAGCTCACCCGACAGAGTATCTAACTATGGCTACACCTTC. Translating gives CASSPDRVSNYGYTF.

This clonotype was observed at least ten times. The chain is built from TRBV23-1 and TRBJ2-1, with D perhaps matching TRBD1 (6 bases). TRBV23-1 is classed as an ORF, of uncertain function. The CDR3 has 18 amino acids. The V gene lost 4 bases and the J gene lost 0 bases, with 19 bases spanning the gap. CDR3 protein: CASSRQAENLSSYNEQFF. CDR3 DNA: TGCGCCAGCAGTCGACAGGCGGAGAATCTCAGCTCCTACAATGAGCAGTTCTTC.